Presented here are 30 T cell receptor beta chains from one specimen sequenced in a study of cytomegalovirus exposure and HLA in healthy donors. PCR involved 60 Vbeta and 13 Jbeta primers. Some clones are missing from TCRdb's copy, which holds only in-frame ones; the method was immunoSEQ multiplex PCR. The sample table sets out around 100,000 clones. The specimen sequenced was PBMCs. These TCRs come from a middle-aged man in good health and CMV-seronegative.

The genes are TRBV29-1 and TRBJ2-7; 9 bases align to TRBD2. Looked up from germline, CDR1 is SQVTM and CDR2 is ANQGSEA. CDR3 length equals 14 residues. V shed 7 bases, J shed 3 bases, and the junction held 10 bases outside the gene matches. The CDR3 spells CSAVRAGGYYEQYF. The CDR3 region has the DNA TGCAGCGCAGTGAGGGCGGGAGGGTACTACGAGCAGTACTTC.

The chain employs TRBV6-5 and TRBJ1-5; D remains ambiguous. Germline V gene sequence: CDR1 MNHEY, CDR2 SVGAGI. This CDR3 is built from 14 residues. The V gene lost 5 bases and the J gene lost 2 bases, with 10 bases spanning the gap. As DNA, the CDR3 is TGTGCCAGCAGTAAAAGGGAGGGCAATCAGCCCCAGCATTTT. It specifies CASSKREGNQPQHF.

This chain links TRBV28 with TRBJ2-1; D is perhaps TRBD1 (6 bases). This CDR3 has 12 amino acids. Germline V gene data show CDR1 as MDHEN and CDR2 as SYDVKM. V was clipped by 7 bases and J by 6 bases, with 10 bases between them. CDR3 loop: CASITGSNEQFF. The CDR3 bases are TGTGCCAGCATTACAGGGAGCAATGAGCAGTTCTTC.

This chain uses TRBV19 with TRBJ2-3; D unclear. Germline CDR1 is LNHDA and CDR2 is SQIVND (reference sequence). Deletions cut 7 bases from V and 6 bases from J, with 41 bases between. This CDR3 region has 22 residues. The CDR3 nucleotides read TGTGCCAGTAACAAGGTTTTTAGCCGCTCAAATGACTCCTCCGTGGCTTGGGATACGCAGTATTTT. Translated, it gives CASNKVFSRSNDSSVAWDTQYF.

V and J are TRBV29-1 and TRBJ2-3, with 8 nucleotides matching TRBD1. Germline V CDR1 and CDR2: SQVTM, ANQGSEA. The CDR3 has 13 residues. J gave up 1 base and V 6 bases, and 3 bases lay outside the gene matches. The CDR3 DNA sequence: TGCAGCGTCAGGGGGCAGGGCACAGATACGCAGTATTTT. Protein: CSVRGQGTDTQYF.

The J gene is TRBJ1-2, the V gene TRBV27; D uncertain. Trimming removed 7 bases from V and 2 bases from J, with 14 bases in between. CDR1 and CDR2 (germline): MNHEY, SMNVEV (reference sequence). The CDR3 runs to 14 residues. DNA of the CDR3: TGTGCCAGCATGGGCCAAGGAATGAACTATGGCTACACCTTC. Protein: CASMGQGMNYGYTF.

The rearrangement uses TRBV27 and TRBJ2-7; TRBD2 might be the D (5 bases). V was trimmed by 4 bases and J by 7 bases, leaving 17 bases between them. The CDR3 sequence is 14 residues long. Germline CDR1 reads MNHEY; CDR2 reads SMNVEV (reference sequence). CDR3 sequence (DNA): TGTGCCAGCAGTTCCGGGATAGAGAAAGGAGAGCAGTACTTC. Translated, it gives CASSSGIEKGEQYF.

As concerns this clone: This CDR3 is also generated by other DNA sequences in the sample. This sequence joins TRBV6-5 and TRBJ2-3, with 9 bases lining up with TRBD2. Germline CDR1 MNHEY, CDR2 SVGAGI. The length of the CDR3 is 16 residues. Trimming took 2 bases from V and 0 from J; bases not matched to a gene: 3. CDR3 amino acids: CASSYGLAGSTDTQYF. The CDR3 DNA reads as TGTGCCAGCAGTTACGGGCTAGCGGGAAGCACAGATACGCAGTATTTT.

In regard to this clone: One end of the junction varies from germline; a read error may be responsible. The J gene is TRBJ1-4, the V gene TRBV25-1; the match to TRBD1 covers 7 bases. There are 15 residues in the CDR3. CDR1 MGHDK and CDR2 SYGVNS come from the germline V gene. The DNA of the CDR3 is TGTGCCAGGAGTGCGTGGGGGCAGGGGGTCGAAAAACTGTTTTTT. This sequence encodes CARSAWGQGVEKLFF. The variable domain in full, with the rest retrieved from reference TRBV25-1 and TRBJ1-4, is EADIYQTPRYLVIGTGKKITLECSQTMGHDKMYWYQQDPGMELHLIHYSYGVNSTEKGDLSSESTVSRIRTEHFPLTLESARPSHTSQYLCARSAWGQGVEKLFFGSGTQLSVL.

The chain couples TRBV30 to TRBJ2-1; a weak D match, TRBD1 (6 bases). V lost 0 bases and J 2 bases, leaving 11 bases between the germline ends. The CDR3 has 15 amino acids. Germline V gene data show CDR1 as GTSNPN and CDR2 as SVGIG (reference sequence). In DNA, the CDR3 is TGTGCCTGGAGTGTACCCCAGGGGCCCTACAATGAGCAGTTCTTC. Amino acid sequence: CAWSVPQGPYNEQFF.

The rearrangement uses TRBV6-6 and TRBJ2-1, with 11 positions matching TRBD2. Trimming cost V 7 bases and J 16 bases; bases outside gene matches: 9. This CDR3 contains 12 residues. Germline V gives CDR1 MNHNY, CDR2 SVGAGI (reference sequence). The CDR3 protein is CASKSGLADGFF. DNA for the CDR3: TGTGCCAGCAAATCGGGACTAGCGGATGGATTCTTC.

This chain links TRBV7-8 with TRBJ2-5, with TRBD2 matching 8 bases. V gave up 5 bases and J gave up 5 bases; unmatched junction bases: 7. Germline V CDR1 and CDR2: SGHVS, FQNEAQ. This CDR3 region has 14 residues. The CDR3 DNA reads as TGTGCCAGCAGCCTTGGACTAGCAGACGAGACCCAGTACTTC. Translating it yields CASSLGLADETQYF.

The chain carries TRBV11-2 and TRBJ1-1; D is undetermined. The V gene's germline CDR1 is SGHAT and CDR2 FQNNGV. The CDR3 is 12 amino acids. V lost 5 bases and J 4 bases, leaving 8 bases between the germline ends. The CDR3 protein is CASSILVTEAFF. CDR3 sequence (DNA): TGTGCCAGCAGCATACTAGTCACTGAAGCTTTCTTT.

The chain combines TRBV5-6 with TRBJ1-1, with D possibly being TRBD1 (5 bases). Germline CDR1 is SGHDT and CDR2 is YYEEEE. Trimming took off 3 bases at V and 0 bases at J, with 15 bases between the two ends. This CDR3 is built from 16 residues. The CDR3 loop is CASSSTTGGVNTEAFF. Written as DNA, the CDR3 is TGTGCCAGCAGCTCAACAACGGGGGGGGTGAACACTGAAGCTTTCTTT.

The chain combines TRBV6-5 with TRBJ2-7, with 9 bases identical to TRBD1. The CDR3 has 15 residues. V dropped 0 bases and J dropped 5; count of bases not matched to a gene: 5. Germline V gene sequence: CDR1 MNHEY, CDR2 SVGAGI. The CDR3 DNA reads as TGTGCCAGCAGTTACTCGGGACAGGGTTTGAACGAGCAGTACTTC. Its translation: CASSYSGQGLNEQYF.

J is TRBJ2-5 and V is TRBV15; D is unresolved. The CDR3 has 18 amino acids. Germline CDR1 is LNHNV and CDR2 is YYDKDF (reference sequence). V was trimmed by 5 bases and J by 0 bases, leaving 22 bases between them. CDR3 in DNA: TGTGCCACCAGCGGCACCTTCCCTGGAAACAGAAACCAAGAGACCCAGTACTTC. This encodes CATSGTFPGNRNQETQYF.

The J gene is TRBJ1-5, the V gene TRBV19; D may be TRBD1 (5 bases). The CDR3 extends over 16 amino acids. Germline V gives CDR1 LNHDA, CDR2 SQIVND (reference sequence). The V end was cut by 7 bases, the J end by 4 bases, with 20 bases between. The CDR3 spells CASNQLVQGGNQPQHF. The DNA for the CDR3 is TGTGCCAGTAACCAATTGGTCCAGGGAGGAAATCAGCCCCAGCATTTT.

The V call is TRBV7-2, the J call TRBJ2-7, with D tentatively TRBD2 (5 bases). The germline V and J ends were trimmed by 5 bases and 0 bases, with 17 bases remaining between them. CDR3 size: 16 residues. CDR1 and CDR2 (germline): SGHTA, FQGNSA. DNA for the CDR3: TGTGCCAGCAGCAAGTTGGGCGGGCTTAGCTCCTACGAGCAGTACTTC. It codes for CASSKLGGLSSYEQYF.

The chain uses TRBV5-1 and TRBJ2-7, with 11 bases identical to TRBD1. Germline V gene lookup returns CDR1 SGHRS and CDR2 YFSETQ. J was trimmed by 3 bases and V by 4 bases; bases with no gene match: 9. This CDR3 region has 16 residues. The CDR3 DNA follows: TGCGCCAGCAGCCTTAGAGCCGGGACAGGGGGCTACGAGCAGTACTTC. Protein sequence: CASSLRAGTGGYEQYF. Full variable domain (missing parts from reference TRBV5-1 and TRBJ2-7): KAGVTQTPRYLIKTRGQQVTLSCSPISGHRSVSWYQQTPGQGLQFLFEYFSETQRNKGNFPGRFSGRQFSNSRSEMNVSTLELGDSALYLCASSLRAGTGGYEQYFGPGTRLTVT.

V gene TRBV19 combines with J gene TRBJ2-7, with 7 bases that match TRBD1. The CDR3 is made up of 15 amino acids. The ends lost 4 bases at V and 3 bases at J; junction bases unmatched: 9. The germline V gene encodes CDR1 LNHDA and CDR2 SQIVND (reference sequence). CDR3 sequence reads: CASSTYLGGYYEQYF. CDR3 in DNA: TGTGCCAGTAGTACGTACCTAGGGGGCTACTACGAGCAGTACTTC.

CDR3 protein: CSVPRGTVNTEAFF. Here the CDR3 DNA reads TGCAGCGTCCCTCGAGGGACAGTTAACACTGAAGCTTTCTTT. The gene calls are TRBV29-1 and TRBJ1-1, with TRBD1 matching 7 bases. The trim removed 6 bases at V and 2 bases at J, leaving 9 bases unmatched. From germline, CDR1 is SQVTM and CDR2 ANQGSEA. The CDR3 extends over 14 amino acids.

This chain links TRBV19 with TRBJ1-4; 10 bases line up with TRBD1. Losses at the gene ends were 5 bases for V and 0 bases for J; bases not matched to a gene: 6. CDR1 LNHDA and CDR2 SQIVND come from the germline V gene (reference sequence). The CDR3 has 17 amino acids. The CDR3 spells CASSPRTGGTTNEKLFF. The CDR3 nucleotides read TGTGCCAGTAGTCCCAGGACAGGGGGAACAACTAATGAAAAACTGTTTTTT.

The chain couples TRBV2 to TRBJ2-2; 8 nucleotides agree with TRBD1. V shed 8 bases and J 4 bases; nucleotides not matched to a gene: 12. CDR3 length: 16 residues. Germline V lookup: CDR1 SNHLY, CDR2 FYNNEI. The CDR3 DNA sequence: TGTGCCAGCTCGTCACCGGGACAGGCTAGCACCGGGGAGCTGTTTTTT. The encoded protein is CASSSPGQASTGELFF.

The chain uses TRBV30 and TRBJ2-5; TRBD1 is a possible D gene (5 bases). Germline V gene sequence: CDR1 GTSNPN, CDR2 SVGIG (reference sequence). The V and J ends lost 3 bases and 8 bases respectively, with 13 bases between them. This CDR3 contains 12 residues. The chain's CDR3 is CAWRKGVLTQYF. The CDR3 bases are TGTGCCTGGAGGAAAGGGGTACTAACCCAGTACTTC.

This sequence joins TRBV6-1 and TRBJ1-1; 8 bases agree with TRBD1. The CDR3 contains 14 residues. After removal of 4 bases from V and 3 bases from J, the junction contained 4 bases not matched to a gene. Germline CDR1 reads MNHNS; CDR2 reads SASEGT. The CDR3 loop is CASSALDRDTEAFF. The CDR3 coding sequence is TGTGCCAGCAGTGCCCTGGACAGGGACACTGAAGCTTTCTTT.

V gene TRBV6-5 combines with J gene TRBJ2-7, with a possible D match to TRBD1 (6 bases). The CDR3 is made up of 13 amino acids. Trimming took off 5 bases at V and 0 bases at J, with 8 bases between the two ends. Per the germline V gene, CDR1 is MNHEY and CDR2 is SVGAGI. The CDR3 nucleotides read TGTGCCAGCAGTACCAGGGGCTCCTACGAGCAGTACTTC. This sequence encodes CASSTRGSYEQYF.

This sequence joins TRBV28 and TRBJ1-2; D ambiguous. Trimming took off 5 bases at V and 7 bases at J, with 8 bases between the two ends. The germline CDR1 and CDR2 sequences are MDHEN and SYDVKM. The CDR3 has 11 amino acids. As DNA, the CDR3 is TGTGCCAGCAGTACACAGCTTGGCTACACCTTC. It translates to CASSTQLGYTF.

About this clone itself: This same CDR3 is encoded by further DNA sequences in the sample. The gene calls are TRBV29-1 and TRBJ2-2; 8 nucleotides agree with TRBD1. Germline V CDR1 and CDR2: SQVTM, ANQGSEA. CDR3 size: 14 residues. V lost 3 bases to trimming and J lost 2 bases; unmatched junction nucleotides: 2. This CDR3 reads CSVDTGGNTGELFF. Written as DNA, the CDR3 is TGCAGCGTTGATACAGGGGGAAACACCGGGGAGCTGTTTTTT.

The chain joins TRBV19 to TRBJ2-1, with 9 bases matching TRBD2. V was pared by 3 bases and J by 2 bases, with 2 bases of the junction left unmatched. The CDR3 has 15 residues. Germline CDR1 is LNHDA and CDR2 is SQIVND (reference sequence). CDR3: CASSMTSGTYNEQFF. The CDR3, as DNA: TGTGCCAGTAGTATGACTAGCGGTACCTACAATGAGCAGTTCTTC.

The chain's CDR3 is CASSEGQGREFGTDTQYF. DNA of the CDR3: TGTGCCAGCAGCGAGGGGCAGGGGCGGGAGTTCGGCACAGATACGCAGTATTTT. This sequence joins TRBV9 and TRBJ2-3; D might be TRBD2 (7 bases). CDR1 is SGDLS, CDR2 YYNGEE, per germline. Trimming shortened V by 3 bases and J by 1 base, and 21 bases separated the two germline ends. The CDR3 runs 18 residues.